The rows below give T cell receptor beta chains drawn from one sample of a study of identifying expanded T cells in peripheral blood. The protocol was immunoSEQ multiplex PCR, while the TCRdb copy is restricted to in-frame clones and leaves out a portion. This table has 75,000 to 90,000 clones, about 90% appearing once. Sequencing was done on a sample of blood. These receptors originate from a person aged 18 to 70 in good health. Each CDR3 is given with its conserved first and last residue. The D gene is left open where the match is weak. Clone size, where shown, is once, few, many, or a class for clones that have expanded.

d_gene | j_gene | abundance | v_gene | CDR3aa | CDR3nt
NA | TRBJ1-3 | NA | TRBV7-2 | CASSLGAGHGYGNTIYF | TGTGCCAGCAGCTTAGGGGCAGGCCACGGCTATGGAAACACCATATATTTT
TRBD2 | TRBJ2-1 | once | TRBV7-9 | CASSLVAGSGEQFF | TGTGCCAGCAGCTTAGTAGCGGGGAGCGGTGAGCAGTTCTTC
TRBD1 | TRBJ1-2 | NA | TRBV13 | CASSSPGQGNGYTF | TGTGCCAGCAGCTCACCTGGACAGGGGAATGGCTACACCTTC
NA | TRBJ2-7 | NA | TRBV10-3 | CAISVDPTYEQYF | TGTGCCATCAGTGTGGACCCGACCTACGAGCAGTACTTC
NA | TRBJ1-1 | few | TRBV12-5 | CASVSGHEAFF | TGTGCTAGTGTTTCAGGGCATGAAGCTTTCTTT
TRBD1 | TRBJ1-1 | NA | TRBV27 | CASSLQGADTEAFF | TGTGCCAGCAGTTTACAGGGGGCAGACACTGAAGCTTTCTTT
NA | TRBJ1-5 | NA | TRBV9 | CASSVLDGPNQPQHF | TGTGCCAGCAGCGTATTAGATGGTCCCAATCAGCCCCAGCATTTT
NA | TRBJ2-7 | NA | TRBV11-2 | CASSFMIEQYF | TGTGCCAGCAGCTTTATGATCGAGCAGTACTTC
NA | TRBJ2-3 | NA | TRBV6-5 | CASSYSRTATDTQYF | TGTGCCAGCAGTTACTCGAGGACAGCTACAGATACGCAGTATTTT
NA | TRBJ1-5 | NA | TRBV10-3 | CAIRDLSNQPQHF | TGTGCCATCAGGGACCTTAGCAATCAGCCCCAGCATTTT
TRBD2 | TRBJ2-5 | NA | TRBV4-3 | CASSPRYGLPSGGETQYF | TGCGCCAGCAGCCCACGATATGGACTACCTTCGGGGGGGGAGACCCAGTACTTC